Listed below are T cell receptor beta chains from one sample, sequenced in a study of blood T cells in healthy people across ages. TCRdb used MiXCR to reprocess the 5' RACE reads, holding one entry per CDR3 protein. Of just over 800,000 distinct CDR3 sequences in the sample, roughly 60% were seen once. Sample: blood. The origin of the receptors is a man in his thirties or forties in good health. Both conserved end residues are part of each CDR3. D genes are given only for firm matches. Expanded clones are given a class, and other clones once, few, many or no size at all.

V gene	J gene	CDR3 length	D gene	clone size	CDR3 protein	CDR3 DNA
TRBV2	TRBJ2-1	14	NA	few	CASSPGTPYNEQFF	TGTGCCAGCAGTCCCGGGACCCCTTACAATGAGCAGTTCTTC
TRBV15	TRBJ2-7	15	NA	few	CATSREIGVSYEQYF	TGTGCCACCAGCAGAGAGATAGGAGTCAGCTACGAGCAGTACTTC
TRBV15	TRBJ2-7	13	NA	NA	CATSRDSAYEQYF	TGTGCCACCAGCAGAGATTCGGCCTACGAGCAGTACTTC
TRBV6-2/TRBV6-3	TRBJ2-7	15	NA	NA	CASSYRGAATYEQYF	TGTGCCAGCAGTTACCGAGGGGCGGCTACCTACGAGCAGTACTTC
TRBV7-2	TRBJ2-1	15	NA	many	CASSLVSDSYNEQFF	TGTGCCAGCAGCTTAGTGTCGGACTCCTACAATGAGCAGTTCTTC
TRBV7-2	TRBJ2-5	15	TRBD1	NA	CASRFGQGAQETQYF	TGTGCCAGCAGATTTGGACAGGGGGCCCAAGAGACCCAGTACTTC
TRBV5-6	TRBJ2-4	14	NA	once	CASSIGQAPGAQYF	TGTGCCAGCAGCATAGGACAGGCCCCGGGGGCCCAGTACTTC
TRBV5-1	TRBJ2-1	13	NA	NA	CASSNNGFNEQFF	TGCGCCAGCAGTAATAACGGTTTCAATGAGCAGTTCTTC
TRBV2	TRBJ2-6	17	NA	NA	CASSMGRAPSGANVLTF	TGTGCCAGCAGTATGGGCAGGGCCCCCTCTGGGGCCAACGTCCTGACTTTC
TRBV6-2/TRBV6-3	TRBJ2-7	17	TRBD2	NA	CASSYRTRLQRYYEQYF	TGTGCCAGCAGTTACCGGACTAGGCTCCAGCGGTACTACGAGCAGTACTTC
TRBV14	TRBJ2-5	16	TRBD2	NA	CASSQDNARGEETQYF	TGTGCCAGCAGCCAAGATAACGCGCGGGGGGAAGAGACCCAGTACTTC
TRBV4-1	TRBJ1-5	14	NA	once	CASSPTGPPQPQHF	TGCGCCAGCAGTCCTACAGGTCCTCCTCAGCCCCAGCATTTT
TRBV7-2	TRBJ2-7	15	NA	few	CASSLEAQGWSEQYF	TGTGCCAGCAGCTTAGAGGCACAGGGTTGGTCCGAGCAGTACTTC
TRBV7-6	TRBJ2-6	15	NA	NA	CASSLDSFGANVLTF	TGTGCCAGCAGCTTAGACTCTTTCGGGGCCAACGTCCTGACTTTC
TRBV28	TRBJ2-7	15	TRBD2	NA	CASSFLLASSYEQYF	TGTGCCAGCAGTTTCTTACTAGCGAGCTCCTACGAGCAGTACTTC